This TCR beta chain appears in the sequencing data of a study of cytomegalovirus exposure and HLA in healthy donors. Study-level points and caveats: A previous analysis found most TCR beta V segments productive roughly 87% or roughly 30% of the time. Highest at DRB1 and lowest at HLA-C, TCR association rates differed among HLA loci in a later analysis. TCR beta chain V- and J-gene trimming was linked, in a later analysis, to a missense variant in DCLRE1C. Prediction of most subjects' HLA-A and HLA-B alleles by TCR beta sequences was reportedly accurate.

PCR used 60 Vbeta primers and 13 Jbeta primers. The table came from immunoSEQ multiplex PCR; TCRdb's copy has only in-frame clones and leaves some out. In the table there are roughly 38,000 clones, around 76% of which are singletons. Worth noting for this clone: Its antigen is not identified.

Looked up from germline, CDR1 is MNHEY and CDR2 is SMNVEV (reference sequence). The CDR3 loop spans 18 amino acids. V gave up 7 bases and J gave up 3 bases; unmatched junction bases: 12. The chain is built from TRBV27 and TRBJ2-1; 13 nucleotides line up with TRBD2. This receptor was taken from a woman between 25 and 40 years old in good health and CMV-seropositive. Sequenced sample: PBMCs. CDR3 bases: TGTGCCAGCAAGTGGGGACTAGCGGGATCGGAAGGCTACAATGAGCAGTTCTTC. It specifies CASKWGLAGSEGYNEQFF.